One T cell receptor beta chain is described in this entry. The antigen is not known. Graves' hyperthyroidism was deemed stable given no ophthalmopathy progression within 18 months. The diagnostic basis comprised clinical symptoms, serum thyroxine and TRAb, thyroid ultrasound and orbital computed tomography. Germline V gene data show CDR1 as SGHAT and CDR2 as FQNNGV. V trimming: 8 bases; J trimming: 5 bases; junction bases outside the gene matches: 9. The CDR3 loop spans 13 amino acids. The data derive from a study of T cells in Graves' hyperthyroidism and ophthalmopathy. Study findings and constraints: Most expanded thyroid clonotypes above 0.001 also appeared in blood.

The investigators amplified TCR beta CDR3 regions from RNA transcripts. Primed by the HTBI set, a first-round RT-PCR was run on the TCR CDR3. TCRdb re-analysed the multiplex PCR reads in MiXCR, keeping a single row per CDR3 protein. This sample yields a few hundred thousand distinct CDR3 sequences, of which just under 25% are seen a single time; more than 60% belongs to the top ten. This receptor was obtained from a man aged 45-65 years with Graves' hyperthyroidism. Sequenced sample: blood. J is TRBJ2-7 and V is TRBV11-2; 7 nucleotides align to TRBD2. CDR3 nucleotides: TGTGCCAGCCTGAGGGCGGGAGCTAACGAGCAGTACTTC. As protein: CASLRAGANEQYF.